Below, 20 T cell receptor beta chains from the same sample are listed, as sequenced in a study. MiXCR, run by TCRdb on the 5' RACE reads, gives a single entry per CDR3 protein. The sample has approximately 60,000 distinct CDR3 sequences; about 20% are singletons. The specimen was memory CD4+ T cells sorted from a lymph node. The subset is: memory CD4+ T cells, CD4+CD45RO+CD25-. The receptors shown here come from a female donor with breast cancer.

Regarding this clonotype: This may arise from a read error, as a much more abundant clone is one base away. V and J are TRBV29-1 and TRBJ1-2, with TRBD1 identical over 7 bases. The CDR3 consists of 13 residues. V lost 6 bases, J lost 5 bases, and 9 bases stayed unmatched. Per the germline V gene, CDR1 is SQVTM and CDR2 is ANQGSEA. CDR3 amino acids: CSVDTGVGYGYTF. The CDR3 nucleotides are TGCAGCGTAGACACAGGGGTTGGGTATGGCTACACCTTC.

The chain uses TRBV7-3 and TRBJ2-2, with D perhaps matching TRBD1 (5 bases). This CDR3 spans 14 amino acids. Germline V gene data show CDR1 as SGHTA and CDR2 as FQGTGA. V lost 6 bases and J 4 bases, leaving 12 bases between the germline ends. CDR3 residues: CASRGQGPTGELFF. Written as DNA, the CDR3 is TGTGCCAGCAGGGGGCAAGGCCCCACCGGGGAGCTGTTTTTT.

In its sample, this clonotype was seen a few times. CDR3 bases: TGTGCCAGCAGCTCCCCCAGAGCGGCTAACTATGGCTACACCTTC. It codes for CASSSPRAANYGYTF. The J gene is TRBJ1-2, the V gene TRBV7-2, with D uncertain. This CDR3 comprises 15 residues. Germline assignment: CDR1 SGHTA and CDR2 FQGNSA. Trimming removed 4 bases from V and 0 bases from J, with 12 bases in between.

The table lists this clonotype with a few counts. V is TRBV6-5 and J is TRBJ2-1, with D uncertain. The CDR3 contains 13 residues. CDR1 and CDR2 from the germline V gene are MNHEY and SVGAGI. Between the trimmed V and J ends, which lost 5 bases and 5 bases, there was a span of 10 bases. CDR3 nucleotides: TGTGCCAGCAGTGCTTGGGCGGACAATGAGCAGTTCTTC. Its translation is CASSAWADNEQFF.

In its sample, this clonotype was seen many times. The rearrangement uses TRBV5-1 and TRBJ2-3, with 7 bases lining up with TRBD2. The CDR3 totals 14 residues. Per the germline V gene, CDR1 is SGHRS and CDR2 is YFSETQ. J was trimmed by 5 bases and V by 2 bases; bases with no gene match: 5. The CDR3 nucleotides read TGCGCCAGCAGCTTAGCGGGAACCGGAGATACGCAGTATTTT. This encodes CASSLAGTGDTQYF. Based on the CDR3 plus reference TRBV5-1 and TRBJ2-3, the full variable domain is KAGVTQTPRYLIKTRGQQVTLSCSPISGHRSVSWYQQTPGQGLQFLFEYFSETQRNKGNFPGRFSGRQFSNSRSEMNVSTLELGDSALYLCASSLAGTGDTQYFGPGTRLTVL.

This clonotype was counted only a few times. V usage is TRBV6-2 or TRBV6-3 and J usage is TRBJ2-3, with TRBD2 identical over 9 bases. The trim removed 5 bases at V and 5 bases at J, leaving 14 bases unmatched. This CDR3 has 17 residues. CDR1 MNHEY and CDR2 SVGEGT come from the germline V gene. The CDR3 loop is CASSPAEVAGAQDTQYF. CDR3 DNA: TGTGCCAGCAGTCCTGCGGAGGTAGCGGGAGCACAAGATACGCAGTATTTT.

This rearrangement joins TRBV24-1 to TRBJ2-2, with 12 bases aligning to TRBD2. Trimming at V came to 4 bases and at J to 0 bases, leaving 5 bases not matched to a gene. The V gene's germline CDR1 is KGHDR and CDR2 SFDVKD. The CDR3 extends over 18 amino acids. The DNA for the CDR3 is TGTGCCACCAGTGACCCGGGACTAGCGGGCTCGAACACCGGGGAGCTGTTTTTT. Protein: CATSDPGLAGSNTGELFF.

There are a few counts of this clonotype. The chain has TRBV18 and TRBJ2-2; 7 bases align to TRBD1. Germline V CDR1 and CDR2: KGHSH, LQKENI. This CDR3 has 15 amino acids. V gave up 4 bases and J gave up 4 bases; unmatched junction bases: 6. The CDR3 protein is CASSRTGEGTGELFF. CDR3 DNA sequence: TGTGCCAGCTCACGCACAGGGGAAGGCACCGGGGAGCTGTTTTTT.

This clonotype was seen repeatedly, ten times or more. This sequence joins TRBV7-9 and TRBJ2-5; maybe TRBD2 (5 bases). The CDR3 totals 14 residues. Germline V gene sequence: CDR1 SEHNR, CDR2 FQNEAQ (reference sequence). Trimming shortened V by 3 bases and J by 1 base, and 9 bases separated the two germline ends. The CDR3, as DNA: TGTGCCAGCAGCTTCTTAAGCGGCCAAGAGACCCAGTACTTC. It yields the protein CASSFLSGQETQYF.

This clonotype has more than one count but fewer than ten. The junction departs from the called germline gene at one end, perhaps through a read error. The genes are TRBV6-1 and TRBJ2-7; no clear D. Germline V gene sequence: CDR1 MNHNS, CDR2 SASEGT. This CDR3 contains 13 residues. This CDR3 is CASSALSSYGQYF. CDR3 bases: TGTGCCAGCAGTGCACTAAGCTCCTACGGGCAGTACTTC.

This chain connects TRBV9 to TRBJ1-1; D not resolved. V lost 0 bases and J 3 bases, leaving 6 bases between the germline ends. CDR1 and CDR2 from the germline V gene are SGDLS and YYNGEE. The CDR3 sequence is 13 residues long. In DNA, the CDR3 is TGTGCCAGCAGCGTAGCGTCAGACACTGAAGCTTTCTTT. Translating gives CASSVASDTEAFF.

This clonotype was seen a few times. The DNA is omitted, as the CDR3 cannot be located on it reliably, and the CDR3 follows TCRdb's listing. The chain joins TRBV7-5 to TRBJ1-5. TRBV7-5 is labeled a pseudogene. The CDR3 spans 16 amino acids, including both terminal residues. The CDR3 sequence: CISVPEAKTGNQPQHF.

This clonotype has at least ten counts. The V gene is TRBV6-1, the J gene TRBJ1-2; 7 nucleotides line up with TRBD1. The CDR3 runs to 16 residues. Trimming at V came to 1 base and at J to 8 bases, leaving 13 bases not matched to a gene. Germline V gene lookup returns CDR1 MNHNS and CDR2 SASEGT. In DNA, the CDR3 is TGTGCCAGCAGTGAAGTTATTGGGCAGAGGGGGCCCGGCTACACCTTC. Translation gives CASSEVIGQRGPGYTF.

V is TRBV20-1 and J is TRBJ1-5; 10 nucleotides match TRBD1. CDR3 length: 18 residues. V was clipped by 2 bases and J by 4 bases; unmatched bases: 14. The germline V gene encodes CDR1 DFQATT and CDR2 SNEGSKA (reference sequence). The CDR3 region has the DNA TGCAGTGCTAGACCGGGGTGGGGACAGGGGTCGAGAAATCAGCCCCAGCATTTT. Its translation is CSARPGWGQGSRNQPQHF.

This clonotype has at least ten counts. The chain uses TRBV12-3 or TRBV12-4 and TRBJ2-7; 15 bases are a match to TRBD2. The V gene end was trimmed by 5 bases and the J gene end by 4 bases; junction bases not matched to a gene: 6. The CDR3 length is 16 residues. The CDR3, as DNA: TGTGCCAGCAGTGGTTATGGACTAGCGGGAGGGTACGAGCAGTACTTC. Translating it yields CASSGYGLAGGYEQYF.

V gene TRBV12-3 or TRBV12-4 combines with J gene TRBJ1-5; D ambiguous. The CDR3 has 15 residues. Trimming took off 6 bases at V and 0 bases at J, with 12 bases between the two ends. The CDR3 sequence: CASSSSGYSNQPQHF. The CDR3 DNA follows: TGTGCCAGCAGCTCTTCCGGATATAGCAATCAGCCCCAGCATTTT.

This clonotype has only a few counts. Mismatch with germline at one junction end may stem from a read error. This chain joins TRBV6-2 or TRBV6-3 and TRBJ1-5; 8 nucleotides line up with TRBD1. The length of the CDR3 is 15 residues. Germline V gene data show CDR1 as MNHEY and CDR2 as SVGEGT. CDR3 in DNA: TGTGCCAGCGGTTACCTTGGCCAGGGGGCTCAGCCCCAGCATTTT. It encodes CASGYLGQGAQPQHF.

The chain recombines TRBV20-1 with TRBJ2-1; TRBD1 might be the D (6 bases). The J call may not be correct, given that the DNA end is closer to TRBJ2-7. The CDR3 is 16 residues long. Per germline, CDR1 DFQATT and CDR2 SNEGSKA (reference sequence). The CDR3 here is CSALGAHFRSYNEQYF. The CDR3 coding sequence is TGCAGTGCCCTGGGGGCTCACTTTAGATCCTACAATGAGCAGTACTTC.

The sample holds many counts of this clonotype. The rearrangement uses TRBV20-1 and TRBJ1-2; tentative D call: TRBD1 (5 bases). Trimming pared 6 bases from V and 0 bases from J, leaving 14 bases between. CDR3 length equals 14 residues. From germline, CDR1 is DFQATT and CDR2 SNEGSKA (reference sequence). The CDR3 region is CSASDRTTNYGYTF. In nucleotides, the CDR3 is TGCAGTGCCTCCGACAGAACGACTAACTATGGCTACACCTTC.

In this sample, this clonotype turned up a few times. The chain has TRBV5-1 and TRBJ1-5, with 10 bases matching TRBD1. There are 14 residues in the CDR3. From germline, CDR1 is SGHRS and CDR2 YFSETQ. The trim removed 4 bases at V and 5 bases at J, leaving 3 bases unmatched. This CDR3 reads CASSEGTGDQPQHF. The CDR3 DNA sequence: TGCGCCAGCAGCGAGGGGACAGGGGATCAGCCCCAGCATTTT. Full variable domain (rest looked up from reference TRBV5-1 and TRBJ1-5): KAGVTQTPRYLIKTRGQQVTLSCSPISGHRSVSWYQQTPGQGLQFLFEYFSETQRNKGNFPGRFSGRQFSNSRSEMNVSTLELGDSALYLCASSEGTGDQPQHFGDGTRLSIL.